A single sample gave rise to the 17 T cell receptor beta chains below, sequenced in a study of OX40 agonist ivuxolimab in advanced cancers. The repertoire was sequenced with immunoSEQ multiplex PCR; TCRdb's copy has only in-frame clones and lacks some. Here the sample spans about 69,000 clones, 80% to 95% being singletons. Source: CD4+ or CD8+ T cells sorted from blood, taken in a trial of the OX40 agonist ivuxolimab. The origin of the receptors is an adult with an advanced solid tumor such as melanoma, head and neck, liver or kidney cancer.

This rearrangement joins TRBV7-9 to TRBJ1-2, with D unclear. V was cut by 4 bases and J by 3 bases, with 6 bases left in between. Germline V gene lookup returns CDR1 SEHNR and CDR2 FQNEAQ (reference sequence). The CDR3 loop spans 12 amino acids. The CDR3 region has the DNA TGTGCCAGCAGCTACGACGACTATGGCTACACCTTC. It specifies CASSYDDYGYTF.

This clone was observed a single time. The rearrangement uses TRBV29-1 and TRBJ1-5, with 10 bases lining up with TRBD1. The V segment lost 5 bases and the J segment 5 bases; nucleotides outside the gene matches: 3. Germline loops: CDR1 SQVTM, CDR2 ANQGSEA. The CDR3 consists of 13 residues. The CDR3: CSVQTGGDQPQHF. CDR3 sequence (DNA): TGCAGCGTTCAGACAGGGGGCGATCAGCCCCAGCATTTT.

This sequence joins TRBV2 and TRBJ2-1; D might be TRBD1 (5 bases). The V and J ends lost 0 bases and 14 bases respectively, with 17 bases between them. Germline CDR1 reads SNHLY; CDR2 reads FYNNEI. The CDR3 is made up of 14 amino acids. The CDR3 sequence: CASSEALRQRKEFF. DNA for the CDR3: TGTGCCAGCAGTGAAGCGTTGAGACAGAGAAAAGAGTTCTTC. The entire variable domain, with the rest obtained from reference TRBV2 and TRBJ2-1, is as follows: EPEVTQTPSHQVTQMGQEVILRCVPISNHLYFYWYRQILGQKVEFLVSFYNNEISEKSEIFDDQFSVERPDGSNFTLKIRSTKLEDSAMYFCASSEALRQRKEFFGPGTRLTVL.

The chain links TRBV29-1 to TRBJ2-4; tentatively, D is TRBD1 (5 bases). V lost 0 bases, J lost 5 bases, and 14 bases lay in between. CDR1 SQVTM and CDR2 ANQGSEA come from the germline V gene. The CDR3 has 15 residues. The CDR3 protein is CSVEDRRVSQNIQYF. In DNA form, the CDR3 reads TGCAGCGTTGAAGATCGCAGGGTCAGTCAAAACATTCAGTACTTC.

V is TRBV6-5 and J is TRBJ1-2; D possibly corresponds to TRBD1 (5 bases). Trimming left V 6 bases short and J 7 bases short, with 18 bases between. The CDR3 covers 14 residues. CDR1 is MNHEY and CDR2 is SVGAGI in the germline V gene. The CDR3 here is CASRTQWGSGGYTF. CDR3 nucleotide sequence: TGTGCCAGCAGGACACAGTGGGGGTCGGGTGGCTACACCTTC.

The chain links TRBV9 to TRBJ2-2, with TRBD2 identical over 10 bases. Germline CDR1 SGDLS, CDR2 YYNGEE. Trimming cost V 2 bases and J 5 bases; bases outside gene matches: 3. This CDR3 comprises 15 residues. The CDR3 DNA sequence: TGTGCCAGCAGCGTGATAGCGGGGGGAACCGGGGAGCTGTTTTTT. This sequence encodes CASSVIAGGTGELFF. Using reference TRBV9 and TRBJ2-2 for the parts outside the CDR3, the full variable domain is DSGVTQTPKHLITATGQRVTLRCSPRSGDLSVYWYQQSLDQGLQFLIQYYNGEERAKGNILERFSAQQFPDLHSELNLSSLELGDSALYFCASSVIAGGTGELFFGEGSRLTVL.

The chain employs TRBV5-6 and TRBJ2-1; TRBD1 is a possible D gene (5 bases). Germline V gene sequence: CDR1 SGHDT, CDR2 YYEEEE. The CDR3 loop spans 19 amino acids. V dropped 1 base and J dropped 7 bases, with 27 bases sitting between them. The CDR3 region has the DNA TGTGCCAGCAGCTTGAAAGAAGTGGGGCCCTTCCATTTTACAAATGAGCAGTTCTTC. Translation: CASSLKEVGPFHFTNEQFF.

The V call is TRBV10-3, the J call TRBJ2-2; the D gene is possibly TRBD1 (5 bases). Germline CDR1 and CDR2: ENHRY and SYGVKD. This CDR3 comprises 15 residues. The V and J ends lost 4 bases and 0 bases respectively, with 9 bases between them. CDR3: CAISGGQSNTGELFF. For the CDR3, the DNA is TGTGCCATCAGTGGGGGCCAGTCGAACACCGGGGAGCTGTTTTTT.

DNA for the CDR3: TGTGCCAGCAGTTTCTACGGAGGACAAACAGAACACGAGCAGTACTTC. Protein product: CASSFYGGQTEHEQYF. The chain links TRBV28 to TRBJ2-7; D possibly uses TRBD1 or TRBD2 (5 bases each). The germline V and J ends were trimmed by 3 bases and 5 bases, with 20 bases remaining between them. The germline V gene encodes CDR1 MDHEN and CDR2 SYDVKM. The CDR3 is 16 residues long.

V and J are TRBV7-9 and TRBJ2-1; 7 bases fit TRBD2. Trimming at V came to 4 bases and at J to 5 bases, leaving 11 bases not matched to a gene. The CDR3 length is 16 residues. CDR1 and CDR2 from the germline V gene are SEHNR and FQNEAQ (reference sequence). The CDR3 loop reads CASSSGLAGEHNEQFF. CDR3 nucleotides: TGTGCCAGCAGCTCCGGCTTAGCGGGTGAACACAATGAGCAGTTCTTC.

This chain connects TRBV25-1 to TRBJ2-7; D gene unclear. Per germline, CDR1 MGHDK and CDR2 SYGVNS. This CDR3 has 13 amino acids. The V and J ends lost 4 bases and 7 bases respectively, with 14 bases between them. In nucleotides, the CDR3 is TGTGCCAGCAGTGGCCCTTTGGTGGGAGAGCAGTACTTC. Protein: CASSGPLVGEQYF.

The rearrangement joins TRBV2 to TRBJ2-7; 11 bases align to TRBD1. There are 18 residues in the CDR3. V trimming: 1 base; J trimming: 4 bases; junction bases outside the gene matches: 12. Per germline, CDR1 SNHLY and CDR2 FYNNEI. CDR3 region: CASSEGPILRDRGYEQYF. In DNA form, the CDR3 reads TGTGCCAGCAGTGAAGGCCCCATACTCCGGGACAGGGGGTACGAGCAGTACTTC.

The chain has TRBV6-5 and TRBJ2-1; 7 bases are a match to TRBD2. From germline, CDR1 is MNHEY and CDR2 SVGAGI. This CDR3 contains 14 residues. V lost 7 bases and J lost 2; bases outside the gene matches: 5. The CDR3 spells CASTSGKTYNEQFF. In DNA, the CDR3 is TGTGCCAGCACCAGCGGGAAGACCTACAATGAGCAGTTCTTC.

The chain recombines TRBV11-2 with TRBJ1-2, with 9 nucleotides matching TRBD1. The CDR3 length is 16 residues. J lost 4 bases, V lost 5 bases, and 11 bases had no gene match. Germline V CDR1 and CDR2: SGHAT, FQNNGV. The CDR3 DNA reads as TGTGCCAGCAGCCCTCCTTCGGGACAGGGACTCTATGGCTACACCTTC. Encoded protein: CASSPPSGQGLYGYTF.

The chain couples TRBV5-1 to TRBJ2-1; a weak D match, TRBD2 (5 bases). Trimming took 6 bases from V and 5 from J, leaving 21 bases between them. The CDR3 runs to 16 residues. CDR1 SGHRS and CDR2 YFSETQ come from the germline V gene. This CDR3 is CASTKRAEYPDNEQFF. In nucleotides, the CDR3 is TGCGCCAGCACCAAACGAGCGGAGTATCCGGACAATGAGCAGTTCTTC.

The chain recombines TRBV19 with TRBJ1-2; no firm D call. CDR1 LNHDA and CDR2 SQIVND come from the germline V gene (reference sequence). V dropped 2 bases and J dropped 1 base, with 5 bases sitting between them. There are 13 residues in the CDR3. DNA of the CDR3: TGTGCCAGTAGTATATTGGGTAACTATGGCTACACCTTC. It codes for CASSILGNYGYTF.

J is TRBJ1-2 and V is TRBV19; TRBD1 matches at 8 bases. There are 15 residues in the CDR3. Losses at the gene ends were 4 bases for V and 4 bases for J; bases not matched to a gene: 8. From germline, CDR1 is LNHDA and CDR2 SQIVND (reference sequence). CDR3 nucleotides: TGTGCCAGTAGTACCCCGACAGGGGCCGCCTATGGCTACACCTTC. It yields the protein CASSTPTGAAYGYTF.